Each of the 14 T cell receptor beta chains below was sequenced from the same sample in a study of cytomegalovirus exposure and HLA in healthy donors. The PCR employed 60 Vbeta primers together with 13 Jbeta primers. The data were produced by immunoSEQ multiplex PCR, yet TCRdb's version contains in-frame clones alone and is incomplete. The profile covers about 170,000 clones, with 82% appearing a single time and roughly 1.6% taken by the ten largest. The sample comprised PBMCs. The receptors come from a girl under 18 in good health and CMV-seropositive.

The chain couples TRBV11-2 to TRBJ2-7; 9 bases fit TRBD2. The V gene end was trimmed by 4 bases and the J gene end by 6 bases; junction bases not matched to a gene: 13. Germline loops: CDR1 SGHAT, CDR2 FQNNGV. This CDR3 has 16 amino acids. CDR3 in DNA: TGTGCCAGCAGCTCTTTAGCGGGAGTATCGGTCGGCGAGCAGTACTTC. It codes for CASSSLAGVSVGEQYF.

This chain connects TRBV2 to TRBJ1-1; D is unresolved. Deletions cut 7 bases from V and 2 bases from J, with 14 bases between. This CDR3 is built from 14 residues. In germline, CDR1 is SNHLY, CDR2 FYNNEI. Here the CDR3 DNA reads TGTGCCAGCATTCCCAATACACCTAACACTGAAGCTTTCTTT. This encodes CASIPNTPNTEAFF.

The CDR3 is CASSPGGAGGEKLFF. The CDR3 region has the DNA TGTGCCAGCAGCCCCGGGGGGGCCGGCGGCGAAAAACTGTTTTTT. The J gene is TRBJ1-4, the V gene TRBV6-5, with D possibly being TRBD1 (6 bases). Trimming removed 6 bases at V and 8 bases at J, with 19 bases between. In germline, CDR1 is MNHEY, CDR2 SVGAGI. This CDR3 contains 15 residues.

CDR3 amino acids: CASRAPQKGDRGPHSGNTIYF. In nucleotides, the CDR3 is TGTGCCAGCAGAGCCCCTCAAAAAGGGGACAGGGGGCCCCACTCTGGAAACACCATATATTTT. This chain uses TRBV2 with TRBJ1-3, with TRBD1 identical over 12 bases. This CDR3 region has 21 residues. Germline CDR1 is SNHLY and CDR2 is FYNNEI. Trimming at V came to 6 bases and at J to 0 bases, leaving 18 bases not matched to a gene.

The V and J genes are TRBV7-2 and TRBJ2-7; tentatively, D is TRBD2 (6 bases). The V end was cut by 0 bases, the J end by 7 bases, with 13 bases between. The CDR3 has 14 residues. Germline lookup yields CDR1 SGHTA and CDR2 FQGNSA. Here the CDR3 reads CASSLAQGLPEQYF. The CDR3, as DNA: TGTGCCAGCAGCTTAGCGCAGGGACTCCCGGAGCAGTACTTC.

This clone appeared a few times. CDR3 coding DNA: TGCGCCAGCAGCCAAAGGTACGCGACGCGGGCCCCCGCAGATACGCAGTATTTT. It is translated as CASSQRYATRAPADTQYF. V and J are TRBV4-1 and TRBJ2-3; the D gene is possibly TRBD2 (5 bases). V shed 2 bases and J shed 4 bases, with 22 bases lying between them. The CDR3 runs 18 residues. CDR1 and CDR2 from the germline V gene are MGHRA and YSYEKL.

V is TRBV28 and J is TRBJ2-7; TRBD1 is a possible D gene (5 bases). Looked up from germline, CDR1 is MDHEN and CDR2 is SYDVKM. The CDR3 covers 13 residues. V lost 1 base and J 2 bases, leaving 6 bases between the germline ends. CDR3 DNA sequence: TGTGCCAGCAGTTTATTACAGGCCTACGAGCAGTACTTC. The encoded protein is CASSLLQAYEQYF.

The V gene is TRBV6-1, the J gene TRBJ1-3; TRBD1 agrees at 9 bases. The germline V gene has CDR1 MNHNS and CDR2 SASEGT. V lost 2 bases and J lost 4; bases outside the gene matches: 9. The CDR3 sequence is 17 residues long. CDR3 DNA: TGTGCCAGCAGTGAAAACAGGGGGCGATGGAGCGGAAACACCATATATTTT. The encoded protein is CASSENRGRWSGNTIYF.

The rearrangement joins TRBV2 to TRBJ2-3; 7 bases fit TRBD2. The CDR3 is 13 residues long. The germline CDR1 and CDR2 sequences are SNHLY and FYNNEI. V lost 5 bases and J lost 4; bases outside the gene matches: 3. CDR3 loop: CASSRGVSDTQYF. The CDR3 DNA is TGTGCCAGCAGTCGGGGGGTCTCAGATACGCAGTATTTT. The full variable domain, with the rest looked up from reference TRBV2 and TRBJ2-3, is EPEVTQTPSHQVTQMGQEVILRCVPISNHLYFYWYRQILGQKVEFLVSFYNNEISEKSEIFDDQFSVERPDGSNFTLKIRSTKLEDSAMYFCASSRGVSDTQYFGPGTRLTVL.

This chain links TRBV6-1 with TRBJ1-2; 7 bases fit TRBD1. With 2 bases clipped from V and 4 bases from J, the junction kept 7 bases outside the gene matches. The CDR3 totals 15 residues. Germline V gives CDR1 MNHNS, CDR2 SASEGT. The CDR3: CASSETTGTVYGYTF. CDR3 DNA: TGTGCCAGCAGTGAAACGACAGGGACGGTCTATGGCTACACCTTC.

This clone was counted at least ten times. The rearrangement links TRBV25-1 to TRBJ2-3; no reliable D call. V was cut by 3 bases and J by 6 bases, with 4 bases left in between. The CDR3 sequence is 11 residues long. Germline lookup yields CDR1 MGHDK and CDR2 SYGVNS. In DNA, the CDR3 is TGTGCCAGCAGTGACCGGGATACGCAGTATTTT. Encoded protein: CASSDRDTQYF.

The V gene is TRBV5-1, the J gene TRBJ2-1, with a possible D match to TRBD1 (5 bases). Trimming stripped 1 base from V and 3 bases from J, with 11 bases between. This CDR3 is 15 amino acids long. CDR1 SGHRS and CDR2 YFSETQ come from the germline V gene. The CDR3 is CASSLRGDIYNEQFF. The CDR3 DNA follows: TGCGCCAGCAGCTTGAGGGGCGACATCTACAATGAGCAGTTCTTC.

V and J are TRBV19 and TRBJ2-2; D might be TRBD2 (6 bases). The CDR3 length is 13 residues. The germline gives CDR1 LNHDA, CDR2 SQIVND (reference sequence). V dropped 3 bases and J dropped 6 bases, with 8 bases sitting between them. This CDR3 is CASSMEGPGELFF. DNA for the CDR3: TGTGCCAGTAGTATGGAGGGTCCCGGGGAGCTGTTTTTT.

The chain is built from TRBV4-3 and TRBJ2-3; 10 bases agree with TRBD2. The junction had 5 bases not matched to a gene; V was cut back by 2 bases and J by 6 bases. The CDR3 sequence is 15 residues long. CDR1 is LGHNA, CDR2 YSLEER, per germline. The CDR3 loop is CASSQLAGAPDTQYF. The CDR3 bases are TGCGCCAGCAGCCAACTAGCGGGGGCCCCGGATACGCAGTATTTT.